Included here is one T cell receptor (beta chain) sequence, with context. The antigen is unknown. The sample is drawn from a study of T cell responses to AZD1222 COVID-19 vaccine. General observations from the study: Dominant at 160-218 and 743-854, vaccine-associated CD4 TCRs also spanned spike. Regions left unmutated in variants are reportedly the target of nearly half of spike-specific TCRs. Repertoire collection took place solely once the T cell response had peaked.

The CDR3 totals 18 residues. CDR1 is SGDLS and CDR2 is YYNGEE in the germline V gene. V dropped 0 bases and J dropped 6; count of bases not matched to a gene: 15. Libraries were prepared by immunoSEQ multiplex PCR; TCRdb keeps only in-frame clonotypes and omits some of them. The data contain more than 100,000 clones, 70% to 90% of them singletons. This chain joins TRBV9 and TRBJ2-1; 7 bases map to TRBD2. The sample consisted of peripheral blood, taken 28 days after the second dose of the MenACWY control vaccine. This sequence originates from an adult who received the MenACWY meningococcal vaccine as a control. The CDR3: CASSVALGRALLSNEQFF. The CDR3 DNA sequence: TGTGCCAGCAGCGTAGCCTTAGGGAGGGCCCTCTTGAGCAATGAGCAGTTCTTC.